The T cell receptor beta chain under discussion was sequenced for a study of regulatory T cells in long-lasting Graves disease. V was clipped by 0 bases and J by 4 bases, with 7 bases between them. Germline V CDR1 and CDR2: MNHEY, SMNVEV (reference sequence). The CDR3 has 14 amino acids. This clonotype was found many times. Time point specified: newly diagnosed GD, antithyroid drugs for less than 3 months. Preparation of the TCR library used RNA extracted from PBMCs. For TCR beta, libraries came from iRepertoire HTBI primers and Arm-PCR of CDR3 regions. TCRdb re-analysed the multiplex PCR reads in MiXCR, keeping a single row per CDR3 protein. The sample lists around 400,000 distinct CDR3 sequences; about a sixth were seen once.

Material: peripheral blood mononuclear cells (PBMCs), obtained at new diagnosis, from a patient treated with antithyroid drugs. The source of this sequence is a female donor with Graves disease. The rearrangement joins TRBV27 to TRBJ2-1; D is ambiguous. The CDR3 DNA sequence: TGTGCCAGCAGTTTATCGGACCAGTACAATGAGCAGTTCTTC. Translating gives CASSLSDQYNEQFF.